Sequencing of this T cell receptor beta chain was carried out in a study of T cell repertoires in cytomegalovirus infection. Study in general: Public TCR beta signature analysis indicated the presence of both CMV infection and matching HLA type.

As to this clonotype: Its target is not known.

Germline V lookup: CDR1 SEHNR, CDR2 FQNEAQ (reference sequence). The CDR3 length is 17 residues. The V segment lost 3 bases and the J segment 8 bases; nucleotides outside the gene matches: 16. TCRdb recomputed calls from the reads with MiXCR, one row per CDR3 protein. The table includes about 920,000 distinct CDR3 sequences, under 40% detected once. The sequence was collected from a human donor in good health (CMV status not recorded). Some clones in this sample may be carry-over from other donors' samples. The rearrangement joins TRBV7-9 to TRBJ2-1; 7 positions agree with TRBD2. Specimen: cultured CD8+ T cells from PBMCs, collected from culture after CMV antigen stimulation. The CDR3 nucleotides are TGTGCCAGCAGCTTTCCGACGGGGAGCGGGGCGAGGGATGAGCAGTTCTTC. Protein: CASSFPTGSGARDEQFF.